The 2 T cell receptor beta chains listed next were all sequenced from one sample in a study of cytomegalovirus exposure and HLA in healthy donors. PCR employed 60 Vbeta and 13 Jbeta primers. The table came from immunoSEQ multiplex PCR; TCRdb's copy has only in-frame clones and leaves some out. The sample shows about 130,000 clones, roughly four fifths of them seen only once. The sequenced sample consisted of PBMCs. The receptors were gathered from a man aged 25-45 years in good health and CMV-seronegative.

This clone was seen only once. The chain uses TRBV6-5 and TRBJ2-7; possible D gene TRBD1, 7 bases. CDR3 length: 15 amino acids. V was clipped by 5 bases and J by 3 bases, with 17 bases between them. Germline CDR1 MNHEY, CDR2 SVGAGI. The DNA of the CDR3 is TGTGCCAGCAGTCAACCATCCAGGGGGGACTACGAGCAGTACTTC. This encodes CASSQPSRGDYEQYF.

In nucleotides, the CDR3 is TGTGCCAGCAGCTTGGGACTAGCGGGGGGAACCTACGAGCAGTACTTC. This encodes CASSLGLAGGTYEQYF. The chain joins TRBV5-4 to TRBJ2-7; 13 positions agree with TRBD2. This CDR3 contains 16 residues. Germline V gene sequence: CDR1 SGHNT, CDR2 YYREEE (reference sequence). V gave up 0 bases and J gave up 2 bases; unmatched junction bases: 2.